A selection of T cell receptor beta chains follows, all from one sample in a study of cytomegalovirus exposure and HLA in healthy donors. The method was immunoSEQ multiplex PCR; TCRdb's version includes in-frame clones alone and lacks a portion of them. The sample lists approximately 50,000 clones; roughly 80% were seen once. Sequencing used PBMCs. All receptors come from a man under 40 in good health and CMV-seronegative. Each CDR3 is given with its conserved first and last residue. D genes are given only for firm matches. Expanded clones get a size class; other rows say once, few or many, or leave the size out.

CDR3nt	CDR3aa	d_gene	abundance	v_gene	j_gene
TGTGCCAGCAGTTTTGACAGGTCGGCTGAAAAACTGTTTTTT	CASSFDRSAEKLFF	NA	NA	TRBV6-5	TRBJ1-4
TGTTCCAGCAGCTTTGATGACAGGGAAGCTTTCTTT	CSSSFDDREAFF	NA	NA	TRBV7-9	TRBJ1-1
TGTGCCAGCAGTCCTCCGGGACAGGGGGCTTCTGGGGAGCTGTTTTTT	CASSPPGQGASGELFF	TRBD1	NA	TRBV13	TRBJ2-2
TGTGCCAGCAGCTCTGGGGCGCAGTACTTC	CASSSGAQYF	NA	NA	TRBV11-2	TRBJ2-7
TGTGCCAGCAGTCCTCAGGGATTATATGGCTACACCTTC	CASSPQGLYGYTF	NA	few	TRBV6-5	TRBJ1-2
TGTGCCAGCAGCTTAATGGAGGACTATGGCTACACCTTC	CASSLMEDYGYTF	NA	once	TRBV7-2	TRBJ1-2
TGCGCCAGCAGCTTTCGGACAGGGGCGAACACCGGGGAGCTGTTTTTT	CASSFRTGANTGELFF	TRBD1	NA	TRBV5-1	TRBJ2-2
TGTGCCAGCAGCCCGGTGCCCAGCGGGGCCTACGAGCAGTACTTC	CASSPVPSGAYEQYF	TRBD2	NA	TRBV14	TRBJ2-7
TGTGCCGGGGTGCCTCTAGACGGACTCGGCTATGGCTACACCTTC	CAGVPLDGLGYGYTF	NA	NA	TRBV7-9	TRBJ1-2
TGTGCCAGCAGCCCCGGAGGGGACTACGAGCAGTACTTC	CASSPGGDYEQYF	NA	NA	TRBV27	TRBJ2-7
TGTGCCAGCAGTGAAGTTGATCTAGCGGGAGACAATGAGCAGTTCTTC	CASSEVDLAGDNEQFF	TRBD2	NA	TRBV6-1	TRBJ2-1
TGTGCCAGCAGCCGCGATAGCGGGGTAATTGAGACCCAGTACTTC	CASSRDSGVIETQYF	TRBD2	NA	TRBV7-2	TRBJ2-5
TGTGCCAGCAGCTTTGGTAGTCCCATGAACACTGAAGCTTTCTTT	CASSFGSPMNTEAFF	NA	NA	TRBV7-9	TRBJ1-1
TGTGCCAGCTCACCTACCCTGGCGGGGTCTGGAAACACCATATATTTT	CASSPTLAGSGNTIYF	NA	once	TRBV18	TRBJ1-3
TGTGCCAGCCGTTCCCCTCGGACTCGTAACACTGAAGCTTTCTTT	CASRSPRTRNTEAFF	NA	NA	TRBV6-5	TRBJ1-1
TGCGCCAGCAGCGGACAGAACACTGAAGCTTTCTTT	CASSGQNTEAFF	NA	NA	TRBV5-1	TRBJ1-1
TGTGCCAGCAGCCCAGGTGGAGGGCTCTACGAGCAGTACTTC	CASSPGGGLYEQYF	NA	NA	TRBV7-9	TRBJ2-7
TGCGCCAGCAGCATTCCGGGACAGAACTACAATGAGCAGTTCTTC	CASSIPGQNYNEQFF	TRBD1	few	TRBV5-1	TRBJ2-1
TGTGCCAGCAGCTTAGGGGGGCAGGGGGTACAAGAGCAGTACTTC	CASSLGGQGVQEQYF	TRBD1	NA	TRBV7-2	TRBJ2-7
TGTGCCAGCAGCACGGGAAGGACCCTGTGGGACTATGGCTACACCTTC	CASSTGRTLWDYGYTF	NA	NA	TRBV7-9	TRBJ1-2
TGTGCCATCAGTGCCAGTACAGACAATCAGCCCCAGCATTTT	CAISASTDNQPQHF	NA	NA	TRBV10-3	TRBJ1-5
TGTGCCAGCAGCTTCTCCGACAGGGAGGAGACCCAGTACTTC	CASSFSDREETQYF	TRBD1	NA	TRBV7-9	TRBJ2-5
TGTGCCAGCAGTAACAACAGGGAGGGGGAAAAACTGTTTTTT	CASSNNREGEKLFF	NA	NA	TRBV6-6	TRBJ1-4
TGTGCCAGCAGCCAAGTGAGAGGCAGCTACGAGCAGTACTTC	CASSQVRGSYEQYF	NA	NA	TRBV14	TRBJ2-7
TGTGCCAGCAGCGTATATGGGGGGGCCATCCAAGAGACCCAGTACTTC	CASSVYGGAIQETQYF	NA	NA	TRBV9	TRBJ2-5
TGTGCCAGCAGCTTCCAGGGCATTAACTATGGCTACACCTTC	CASSFQGINYGYTF	NA	NA	TRBV11-2	TRBJ1-2
TGTTCCAGCAGCTCCACCCGATTGGACTGGGGAAACATTCAGTACTTC	CSSSSTRLDWGNIQYF	NA	NA	TRBV7-9	TRBJ2-4
TGTGCCAGTAGTATAGTAAGTACAGGCAATCAGCCCCAGCATTTT	CASSIVSTGNQPQHF	NA	NA	TRBV19	TRBJ1-5
TGTGCCAGCAGCTTAGGAGGGGGGACCCAGTACTTC	CASSLGGGTQYF	NA	NA	TRBV11-3	TRBJ2-5
TGTGCCAGCTCACCTAGCCAGGGGATCTACAATGAGCAGTTCTTC	CASSPSQGIYNEQFF	NA	once	TRBV18	TRBJ2-1
TGTGCCAGCAGTTACGACGGGACAACTCCCTCTGGCTACACCTTC	CASSYDGTTPSGYTF	NA	few	TRBV6-5	TRBJ1-2
TGTGCCAGTAGCTCTTTGGGGACACCGAGCTCCTACGAGCAGTACTTC	CASSSLGTPSSYEQYF	NA	NA	TRBV19	TRBJ2-7
TGTGCCAGCAGCTTAGCGGCGGGGGGGAGCTCTGGGGCCAACGTCCTGACTTTC	CASSLAAGGSSGANVLTF	TRBD2	NA	TRBV7-6	TRBJ2-6
TGTGCCAGCAGCTCGTGGGACAGGGACTACGAGCAGTACTTC	CASSSWDRDYEQYF	TRBD1	NA	TRBV7-9	TRBJ2-7
TGTGCCAGCAGTTTAGGGGAGGGAGGGGTCTATGGCTACACCTTC	CASSLGEGGVYGYTF	NA	NA	TRBV27	TRBJ1-2
TGTGCCAGCAGCTTAGCTAGCGGGGGCCGCGGAGATACGCAGTATTTT	CASSLASGGRGDTQYF	TRBD2	NA	TRBV7-2	TRBJ2-3
TGTGCCACCAGCAGAGACCCAAACCGGCGGGGGGGCCGAACCGGGGAGCTGTTTTTT	CATSRDPNRRGGRTGELFF	TRBD2	NA	TRBV15	TRBJ2-2
TGTGCCAGCTCACCAAGGAAGGCAGGGGGGTCCAATGAGCAGTTCTTC	CASSPRKAGGSNEQFF	NA	few	TRBV18	TRBJ2-1
TGTGCCAGCAGCCAAGCTAGCGGATTCTCCTACGAGCAGTACTTC	CASSQASGFSYEQYF	TRBD2	NA	TRBV14	TRBJ2-7
TGTGCCAGCAGCTGGGGGACAGGGGTGAGCGGGGCCAACGTCCTGACTTTC	CASSWGTGVSGANVLTF	TRBD1	NA	TRBV7-2	TRBJ2-6
TGTGCCAGCAGCTTAGCCAGCGGGGGCGCCGAGCAGTACTTC	CASSLASGGAEQYF	TRBD2	NA	TRBV7-2	TRBJ2-7
TGTGCCAGCAGTCCGGACAGGACCCAAGAGACCCAGTACTTC	CASSPDRTQETQYF	TRBD1	NA	TRBV27	TRBJ2-5
TGTGCCAGCAGTGAAGTATTGCTAGCGGGACAAGAGACCCAGTACTTC	CASSEVLLAGQETQYF	TRBD2	NA	TRBV2	TRBJ2-5
TGTGCCAGCAGCTTTGTTGCAGGGCGCCTTTACAATGAGCAGTTCTTC	CASSFVAGRLYNEQFF	NA	NA	TRBV7-2	TRBJ2-1
TGTGCCAGCAGTTACAGTCGAGGAGGTACTGAAGCTTTCTTT	CASSYSRGGTEAFF	NA	few	TRBV6-5	TRBJ1-1
TGTGCCAGCAGCTTAGAGAATTTGGGCAATTCACCCCTCCACTTT	CASSLENLGNSPLHF	NA	NA	TRBV11-2	TRBJ1-6
TGTGCCAGCAGTGAACGGGGGTCGGGTCAGCCCCAGCATTTT	CASSERGSGQPQHF	NA	few	TRBV2	TRBJ1-5
TGTTCCAGCAGCTCTCTAGCGGGGCAACCCTACGAGCAGTACTTC	CSSSSLAGQPYEQYF	TRBD2	NA	TRBV7-9	TRBJ2-7